This T cell receptor beta chain was sequenced for a study of blood T cell repertoires in COVID-19. Across the study: PBMCs, B-cell-depleted T cells, or T cells were the source of the cDNA or gDNA that made up the material.

Per the authors' pipeline: Reference gene primer amplification in the assay estimated nucleated cell counts. Method: immunoSEQ multiplex PCR; TCRdb's copy keeps in-frame clones and lacks some. D and trimming come from the DNA, and the V and J calls and clone size come from that table. The table has about 12,000 clones, approximately 70% seen once. There are 16 residues in the CDR3. Germline CDR1 reads SGDLS; CDR2 reads YYNGEE. V lost 1 base, J lost 2 bases, and 8 bases stayed unmatched. This chain uses TRBV9 with TRBJ2-5, with 7 nucleotides matching TRBD2. Sample: peripheral blood. The source is a man aged 55 to 70 with COVID-19, enrolled during active disease. The CDR3 reads CASSVSPSSGQETQYF. CDR3 bases: TGTGCCAGCAGCGTATCGCCTTCTAGCGGACAAGAGACCCAGTACTTC.